The present T cell receptor (beta chain) was sequenced within a study of tumor-infiltrating lymphocytes in primary liver carcinoma. Study summary: Tumors were staged T1-T3 N0M0 and measured roughly 4 to 10 cm across. Per sample, productive TCRbeta reads numbered roughly 3.5 to 7.5 million, similar across tissue types. Overall study results and limits: Only about 7.5-24% of top clones showed up in all five tumor regions.

J was trimmed by 4 bases and V by 4 bases; bases with no gene match: 5. Germline V gene sequence: CDR1 MRHNA, CDR2 SNTAGT. The length of the CDR3 is 15 residues. Co-extraction yielded RNA and DNA from roughly 20-30 mg of unsorted bulk tissue. Every single tumor sample held over 75% viable tumor cells. Starting from approximately 500 ng of total RNA, TCR beta cDNA was produced with a primer in the constant region. It was through three nested multiplex PCR rounds of slightly modified ARM-PCR that TCR beta libraries arose. TRBV1-TRBV30 forward and Cbeta reverse primers drove the first two roughly 10-cycle rounds. TCRdb analysed the multiplex PCR reads with MiXCR anew, one entry per CDR3 protein. The data show under 130,000 distinct CDR3 sequences, 82% seen once. Regarding this clonotype: Antigen specificity is unknown.

The clonotype was recovered from a man aged 35 to 55 with primary liver carcinoma and hepatitis B virus infection. The chain links TRBV6-4 to TRBJ2-2; 8 bases are shared with TRBD2. The sequenced sample consisted of liver tumor tissue from sampling region 3. Regarding subset: tumor region T3, left-lateral pole. The CDR3 sequence: CASSGSAGATGELFF. CDR3 coding DNA: TGTGCCAGCAGTGGGTCAGCGGGAGCCACCGGGGAGCTGTTTTTT.